What follows describes a single TCR beta chain. No antigen is known for it. TCRdb redid the calling of the 5' RACE reads with MiXCR, one entry per CDR3 protein. The sample yields fewer than 250,000 distinct CDR3 sequences, roughly a tenth seen once. Looked up from germline, CDR1 is LGHNA and CDR2 is YNFKEQ. The V gene lost 5 bases and the J gene lost 4 bases, with 18 bases spanning the gap. The CDR3 runs to 16 residues. This specimen comes from a study of T-cell memory formation after mild COVID-19. Across the whole study: TCR clusters showed largely donor specificity. Notes on the study in general: In pre-infection memory, a portion of responding clones appeared, which suggested that cross-reactive memory joined. CM and EM subsets held most contracting CD4+ clones; EMRA held CD8+ ones. Clones that got smaller from day 15 to 85 had even CD4/CD8, while clones growing later tipped toward CD4+.

The sequence was collected from a man younger than 35 who had mild COVID-19 (a few samples of this study predate the infection). Cell type and time point are not known. Specimen: PBMCs or a T cell subset sorted from them (not recorded which). This chain uses TRBV4-2 with TRBJ2-1; D gene unclear. DNA for the CDR3: TGTGCCAGCAGCATACACTCCTCGGCGGCATACAATGAGCAGTTCTTC. This translates into CASSIHSSAAYNEQFF.